The 16 T cell receptor beta chains below all came from one sample that was sequenced in a study of CD8+CD57+ T cells in acquired aplastic anemia. Genomic DNA acted as the template from which TCR beta VDJ combination and CDR3 sequence profiling were carried out. TCRdb analysed the reads with MiXCR anew, one entry per CDR3 protein. Among fewer than 250,000 distinct CDR3 sequences listed, around half were seen once. Before being chosen for sequencing, patients had shown CD8+CD57+ cell expansion by flow cytometry. Sequencing was done on a sample of sorted CD4+, CD8+, or CD8+CD57+ T cells (not recorded which) from PBMCs. These receptors all come from a human donor with aplastic anemia.

The J gene is TRBJ1-2, the V gene TRBV19, with D unresolved. The V and J ends lost 0 bases and 2 bases respectively, with 7 bases between them. Germline assignment: CDR1 LNHDA and CDR2 SQIVND (reference sequence). This CDR3 region has 14 residues. This CDR3 reads CASSIEGMNYGYTF. CDR3 nucleotide sequence: TGTGCCAGTAGTATAGAGGGGATGAACTATGGCTACACCTTC.

Many counts were recorded for this clonotype. The chain is built from TRBV7-9 and TRBJ1-5; no reliable D call. V was shortened by 2 bases and J by 10 bases, with 9 bases between the two germline ends. The germline V gene has CDR1 SEHNR and CDR2 FQNEAQ (reference sequence). The CDR3 sequence is 12 residues long. The CDR3 DNA reads TGTGCCAGCAGCTTACCCTCAAGCCCCCAGCATTTT. Protein: CASSLPSSPQHF.

The chain is built from TRBV11-2 and TRBJ1-1, with D maybe TRBD1 (5 bases). The CDR3 contains 12 residues. Germline V CDR1 and CDR2: SGHAT, FQNNGV. Trimming left V 3 bases short and J 8 bases short, with 10 bases between. The CDR3 bases are TGTGCCAGCAGCTTTGTGGGGCTAGAAGCTTTCTTT. This sequence encodes CASSFVGLEAFF.

There are a few counts of this clonotype. A much larger clone is a single base away; this may be a read error. The chain uses TRBV20-1 and TRBJ2-1, with TRBD2 identical over 8 bases. The CDR3 consists of 14 residues. V lost 3 bases to trimming and J lost 8 bases; unmatched junction nucleotides: 9. From germline, CDR1 is DFQATT and CDR2 SNEGSKA (reference sequence). CDR3 DNA sequence: TGCAGTGCTAGGACTAGCGAGAGTTTGTATGAGCAGTTCTTC. It is translated as CSARTSESLYEQFF.

The chain is built from TRBV7-9 and TRBJ2-7; D is perhaps TRBD1 or TRBD2 (6 bases each). Germline CDR1 is SEHNR and CDR2 is FQNEAQ (reference sequence). V was trimmed by 1 base and J by 3 bases, leaving 13 bases between them. This CDR3 spans 15 amino acids. This CDR3 is CASSLVGGGNYEQYF. CDR3 DNA sequence: TGTGCCAGCAGCTTAGTCGGAGGGGGGAACTACGAGCAGTACTTC.

This clonotype was recorded only once. For the CDR3, the DNA is TGTGCCAGCAGCTCGAACAGGGCTCAATACTATGGCTACACCTTC. It yields the protein CASSSNRAQYYGYTF. The chain carries TRBV7-9 and TRBJ1-2; possible D gene TRBD1, 6 bases. CDR1 and CDR2 (germline): SEHNR, FQNEAQ (reference sequence). The CDR3 runs to 15 residues. V lost 4 bases to trimming and J lost 3 bases, with 15 bases between them.

This clonotype was detected many times. The genes are TRBV13 and TRBJ2-7; 8 bases match TRBD2. The CDR3 has 13 amino acids. Losses at the gene ends were 0 bases for V and 6 bases for J; bases not matched to a gene: 1. Germline V CDR1 and CDR2: PRHDT, FYEKMQ (reference sequence). CDR3 residues: CASSLGTSGEQYF. DNA for the CDR3: TGTGCCAGCAGCTTAGGCACTAGCGGCGAGCAGTACTTC.

This clonotype occurred many times. The chain carries TRBV20-1 and TRBJ2-2; 7 positions agree with TRBD2. Germline assignment: CDR1 DFQATT and CDR2 SNEGSKA (reference sequence). The trim removed 3 bases at V and 3 bases at J, leaving 4 bases unmatched. This CDR3 has 14 amino acids. Here the CDR3 reads CSARELAYTGELFF. The CDR3 region has the DNA TGCAGTGCTAGGGAACTAGCGTACACCGGGGAGCTGTTTTTT.

The rearrangement joins TRBV7-9 to TRBJ2-7; D is possibly TRBD1 or TRBD2 (6 bases each). Germline loops: CDR1 SEHNR, CDR2 FQNEAQ (reference sequence). V was pared by 6 bases and J by 2 bases, with 20 bases between. This CDR3 spans 16 amino acids. The CDR3 is CASRKGSAGEAYEQYF. CDR3 DNA: TGTGCCAGCAGGAAAGGGTCGGCAGGGGAGGCCTACGAGCAGTACTTC.

This clonotype was counted many times. V is TRBV20-1 and J is TRBJ2-7; 11 bases agree with TRBD1. Germline V gene data show CDR1 as DFQATT and CDR2 as SNEGSKA (reference sequence). This CDR3 has 14 amino acids. Germline trimming cut 1 base from V and 3 bases from J; bases unmatched to any gene: 2. The CDR3 DNA follows: TGCAGTGCTAGAGGGGGACAGGGGGACTACGAGCAGTACTTC. Its protein product is CSARGGQGDYEQYF.

V and J are TRBV12-3 or TRBV12-4 and TRBJ2-7, with 7 nucleotides matching TRBD1. CDR3 length equals 17 residues. V lost 3 bases and J lost 4; bases outside the gene matches: 15. The chain's CDR3 is CASSLGQMNTDWYEQYF. The CDR3 DNA reads as TGTGCCAGCAGTTTGGGACAGATGAATACAGATTGGTACGAGCAGTACTTC.

This clonotype was recorded many times. The rearrangement uses TRBV27 and TRBJ1-1; D unresolved. V was trimmed by 3 bases and J by 0 bases, leaving 11 bases between them. Germline CDR1 reads MNHEY; CDR2 reads SMNVEV (reference sequence). This CDR3 has 15 amino acids. CDR3 protein: CASSFGRALNTEAFF. Here the CDR3 DNA reads TGTGCCAGCAGTTTCGGACGGGCCCTGAACACTGAAGCTTTCTTT.

CDR3 loop: CASSQGGSSGGTDTQYF. Written as DNA, the CDR3 is TGCGCCAGCAGCCAAGGCGGGTCGTCAGGGGGCACAGATACGCAGTATTTT. The rearrangement uses TRBV4-3 and TRBJ2-3; perhaps TRBD1 as D (6 bases). The germline V gene encodes CDR1 LGHNA and CDR2 YSLEER. Trimming cost V 1 base and J 1 base, with 15 bases left between them. The CDR3 totals 17 residues.

This clonotype was picked up one time. The J gene is TRBJ1-4, the V gene TRBV19, with D perhaps matching TRBD1 (6 bases). CDR3 size: 12 residues. V lost 10 bases, J lost 6 bases, and 12 bases lay in between. Germline CDR1 LNHDA, CDR2 SQIVND (reference sequence). CDR3 coding DNA: TGTGCCACCCTTGCAGGGGATGAAAAACTGTTTTTT. It specifies CATLAGDEKLFF.

The rearrangement joins TRBV24-1 to TRBJ2-5; 9 bases map to TRBD1. The CDR3 extends over 18 amino acids. Losses at the gene ends were 9 bases for V and 2 bases for J; bases not matched to a gene: 18. CDR1 is KGHDR and CDR2 is SFDVKD in the germline V gene. The CDR3 is CATSGHFSTGGRQETQYF. The DNA for the CDR3 is TGTGCCACCTCGGGTCATTTCTCGACAGGGGGAAGACAAGAGACCCAGTACTTC.

A word on this clonotype: The conserved final phenylalanine or tryptophan is absent from the CDR3, which likely points to a read error. This chain connects TRBV3-1 to TRBJ2-7; unclear D gene. The germline gives CDR1 LGHDT, CDR2 YNNKEL (reference sequence). This CDR3 is built from 15 residues. V lost 0 bases to trimming and J lost 3 bases, with 12 bases between them. The CDR3 bases are TGTGCCAGCAGCCAAGATTTATCCCCGGTCTACGAGCAGTACCTC. This codes for CASSQDLSPVYEQYL.